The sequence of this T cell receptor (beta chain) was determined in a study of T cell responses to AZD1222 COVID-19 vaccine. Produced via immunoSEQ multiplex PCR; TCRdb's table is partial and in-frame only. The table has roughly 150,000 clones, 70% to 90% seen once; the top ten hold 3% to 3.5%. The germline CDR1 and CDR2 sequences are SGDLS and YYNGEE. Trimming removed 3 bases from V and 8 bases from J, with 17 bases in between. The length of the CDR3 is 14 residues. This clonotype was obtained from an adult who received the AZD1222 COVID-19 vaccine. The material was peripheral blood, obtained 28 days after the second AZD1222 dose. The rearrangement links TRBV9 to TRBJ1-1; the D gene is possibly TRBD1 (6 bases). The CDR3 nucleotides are TGTGCCAGCAGCGCAAGTCCCGGGACATCAGAAGCTTTCTTT. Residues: CASSASPGTSEAFF.